This TCR beta chain was observed in a study of early stage breast cancer tumors. Study-level background: Most invasive tumors, about 75% of the 16, were ER+/PR+/HER2-. The ER+/PR+/HER2- tumors included seven or eight ductal and four lobular carcinomas. Study-wide results and caveats: Functional markers like CD4, CD8 and FOXP3 were missed in bulk sequencing.

Repertoires were generated with immunoSEQ multiplex PCR, while TCRdb's copy carries only in-frame clones and drops some. The sample carries tens of thousands of clones, more than 75% recorded once. Trimming shortened V by 1 base and J by 2 bases, and 11 bases separated the two germline ends. Germline values: CDR1 SGHTA, CDR2 FQGNSA. The CDR3 consists of 15 residues. In the case of this clone: Its antigen is still unknown.

The chain employs TRBV7-2 and TRBJ1-2, with a weak D call TRBD1 (5 bases). The material sequenced was blood. The clonotype comes from a person aged 55-75 years with breast cancer. Here the CDR3 reads CASSLVARANYGYTF. CDR3 bases: TGTGCCAGCAGCTTAGTCGCCAGGGCAAACTATGGCTACACCTTC. The full variable domain, completed using reference TRBV7-2 and TRBJ1-2, is GAGVSQSPSNKVTEKGKDVELRCDPISGHTALYWYRQSLGQGLEFLIYFQGNSAPDKSGLPSDRFSAERTGGSVSTLTIQRTQQEDSAVYLCASSLVARANYGYTFGSGTRLTVV.